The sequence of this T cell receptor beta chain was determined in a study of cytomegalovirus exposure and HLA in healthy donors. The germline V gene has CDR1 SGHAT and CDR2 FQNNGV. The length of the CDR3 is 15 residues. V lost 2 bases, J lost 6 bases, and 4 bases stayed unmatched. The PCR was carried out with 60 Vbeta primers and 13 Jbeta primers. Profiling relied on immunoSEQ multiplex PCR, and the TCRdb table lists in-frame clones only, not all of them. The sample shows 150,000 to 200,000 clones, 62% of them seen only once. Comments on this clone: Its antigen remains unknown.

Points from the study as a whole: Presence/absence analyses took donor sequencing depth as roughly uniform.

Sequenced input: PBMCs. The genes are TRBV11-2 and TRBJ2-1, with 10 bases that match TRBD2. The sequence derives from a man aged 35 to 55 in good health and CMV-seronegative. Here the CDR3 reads CASSLLAGVTNEQFF. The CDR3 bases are TGTGCCAGCAGCTTACTAGCGGGAGTTACCAATGAGCAGTTCTTC.